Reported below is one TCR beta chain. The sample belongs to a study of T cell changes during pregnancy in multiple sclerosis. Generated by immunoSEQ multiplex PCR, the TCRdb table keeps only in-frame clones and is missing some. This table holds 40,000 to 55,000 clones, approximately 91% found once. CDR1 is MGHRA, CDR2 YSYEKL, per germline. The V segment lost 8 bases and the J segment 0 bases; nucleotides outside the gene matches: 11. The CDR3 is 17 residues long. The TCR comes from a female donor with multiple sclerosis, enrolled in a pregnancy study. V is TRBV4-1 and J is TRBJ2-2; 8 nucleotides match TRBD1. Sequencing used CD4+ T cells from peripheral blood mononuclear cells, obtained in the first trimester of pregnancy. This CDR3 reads CASSNKDRGANTGELFF. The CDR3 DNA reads TGCGCCAGCTCAAACAAAGACAGGGGCGCGAACACCGGGGAGCTGTTTTTT.